The next 5 T cell receptor beta chains were all read from a single sample in a study of blood T cell repertoires in COVID-19. Sequencing was performed with immunoSEQ multiplex PCR; in TCRdb, only in-frame clones are kept and a portion is missing. The table includes 150,000 to 200,000 clones, roughly 84% detected once. Sequenced input: PBMCs or T cells enriched from blood (not recorded which). Receptor source: a woman in her twenties or thirties who had been exposed to COVID-19.

In this sample, this clone turned up a few times. This sequence joins TRBV27 and TRBJ1-2, with a tentative D call TRBD1 (5 bases). From germline, CDR1 is MNHEY and CDR2 SMNVEV (reference sequence). The V end lost 2 bases, the J end lost 4 bases, and 14 bases lay between the germline ends. This CDR3 is 15 amino acids long. The CDR3 nucleotides are TGTGCCAGCAGTTTAGGGGCGGGGCCTCTCTATGGCTACACCTTC. Residues: CASSLGAGPLYGYTF.

This clone was seen only a few times. The genes are TRBV7-2 and TRBJ1-2, with 10 bases identical to TRBD1. Trimming cost V 5 bases and J 1 base; bases outside gene matches: 4. The V gene's germline CDR1 is SGHTA and CDR2 FQGNSA. The CDR3 is made up of 15 amino acids. The CDR3 DNA reads TGTGCCAGCAGCCAAGGGACAGGGGTTAACTATGGCTACACCTTC. This sequence encodes CASSQGTGVNYGYTF.

The chain links TRBV19 to TRBJ2-1, with 9 bases aligning to TRBD1. The CDR3 covers 17 residues. The V gene end was trimmed by 3 bases and the J gene end by 0 bases; junction bases not matched to a gene: 6. CDR1 is LNHDA and CDR2 is SQIVND in the germline V gene (reference sequence). The CDR3 DNA reads TGTGCCAGTAGTATTGGTGGGACAGGGTCCTCCTACAATGAGCAGTTCTTC. Amino acid sequence: CASSIGGTGSSYNEQFF.

The rearrangement links TRBV29-1 to TRBJ2-1, with a possible D match to TRBD1 (6 bases). The CDR3 loop spans 11 amino acids. Trimming removed 7 bases at V and 8 bases at J, with 12 bases between. Germline V CDR1 and CDR2: SQVTM, ANQGSEA. This CDR3 is CSAPGAHEQFF. The CDR3 DNA reads as TGCAGCGCACCAGGGGCCCATGAGCAGTTCTTC.

The V call is TRBV5-1, the J call TRBJ2-5; 9 bases are a match to TRBD2. The junction had 5 bases not matched to a gene; V was cut back by 3 bases and J by 5 bases. The CDR3 extends over 14 amino acids. From germline, CDR1 is SGHRS and CDR2 YFSETQ. Here the CDR3 reads CASSSLAGPETQYF. As DNA, the CDR3 is TGCGCCAGCAGCTCCCTAGCGGGGCCGGAGACCCAGTACTTC.